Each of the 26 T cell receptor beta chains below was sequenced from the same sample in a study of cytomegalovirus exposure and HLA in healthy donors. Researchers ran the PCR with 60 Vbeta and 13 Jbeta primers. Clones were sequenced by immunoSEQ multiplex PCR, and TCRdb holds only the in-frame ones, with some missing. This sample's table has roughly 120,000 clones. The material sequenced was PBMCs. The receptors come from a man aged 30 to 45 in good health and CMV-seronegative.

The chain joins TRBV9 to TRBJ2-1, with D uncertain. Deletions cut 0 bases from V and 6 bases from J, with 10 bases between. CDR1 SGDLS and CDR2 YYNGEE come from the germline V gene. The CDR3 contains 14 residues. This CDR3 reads CASSVDGSPNEQFF. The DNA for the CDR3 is TGTGCCAGCAGCGTAGATGGTAGCCCCAATGAGCAGTTCTTC. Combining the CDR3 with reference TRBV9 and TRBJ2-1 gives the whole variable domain DSGVTQTPKHLITATGQRVTLRCSPRSGDLSVYWYQQSLDQGLQFLIQYYNGEERAKGNILERFSAQQFPDLHSELNLSSLELGDSALYFCASSVDGSPNEQFFGPGTRLTVL.

Here the CDR3 reads CASNDPSGIHTDTQYF. In nucleotides, the CDR3 is TGTGCCAGCAACGACCCGAGCGGGATACACACAGATACGCAGTATTTT. This chain links TRBV7-2 with TRBJ2-3; 7 nucleotides match TRBD2. Germline V gene lookup returns CDR1 SGHTA and CDR2 FQGNSA. This CDR3 region has 16 residues. The V and J ends lost 7 bases and 2 bases, in that order; junction bases with no gene match: 12.

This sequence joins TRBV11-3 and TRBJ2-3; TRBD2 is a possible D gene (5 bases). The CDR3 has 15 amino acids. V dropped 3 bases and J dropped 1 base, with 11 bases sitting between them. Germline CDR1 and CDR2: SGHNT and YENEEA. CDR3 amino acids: CASSFSSLRTDTQYF. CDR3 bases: TGTGCCAGCAGCTTCTCTAGCCTTCGCACAGATACGCAGTATTTT.

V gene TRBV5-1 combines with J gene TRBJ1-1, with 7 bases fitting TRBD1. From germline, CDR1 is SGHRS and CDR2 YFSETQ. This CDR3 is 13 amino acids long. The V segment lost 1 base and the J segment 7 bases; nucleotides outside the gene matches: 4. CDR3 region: CASSLSGQYEAFF. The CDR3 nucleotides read TGCGCCAGCAGCTTGTCGGGACAGTATGAAGCTTTCTTT. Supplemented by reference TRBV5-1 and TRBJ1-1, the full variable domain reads KAGVTQTPRYLIKTRGQQVTLSCSPISGHRSVSWYQQTPGQGLQFLFEYFSETQRNKGNFPGRFSGRQFSNSRSEMNVSTLELGDSALYLCASSLSGQYEAFFGQGTRLTVV.

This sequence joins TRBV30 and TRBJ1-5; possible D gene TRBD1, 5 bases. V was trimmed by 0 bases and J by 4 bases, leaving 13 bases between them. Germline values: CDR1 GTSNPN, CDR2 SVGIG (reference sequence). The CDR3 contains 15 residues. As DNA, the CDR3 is TGTGCCTGGAGTGTACTCGACAGCCAAAATCAGCCCCAGCATTTT. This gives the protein CAWSVLDSQNQPQHF.

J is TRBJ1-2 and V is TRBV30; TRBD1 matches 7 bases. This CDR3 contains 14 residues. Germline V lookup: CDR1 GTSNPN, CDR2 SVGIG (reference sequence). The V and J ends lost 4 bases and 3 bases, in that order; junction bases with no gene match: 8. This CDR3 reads CAWKTGWVDYGYTF. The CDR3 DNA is TGTGCCTGGAAGACAGGGTGGGTGGACTATGGCTACACCTTC.

The CDR3 DNA follows: TGTGCCAGCAGCCCTACCGCCGGGACAGGTAGCACAGATACGCAGTATTTT. Amino acids: CASSPTAGTGSTDTQYF. V usage is TRBV9 and J usage is TRBJ2-3, with 8 bases that match TRBD1. The CDR3 spans 17 residues. The J segment lost 0 bases and the V segment lost 4 bases, leaving 10 bases of the junction unmatched. In germline, CDR1 is SGDLS, CDR2 YYNGEE. The whole variable domain, filled in from reference TRBV9 and TRBJ2-3, reads DSGVTQTPKHLITATGQRVTLRCSPRSGDLSVYWYQQSLDQGLQFLIQYYNGEERAKGNILERFSAQQFPDLHSELNLSSLELGDSALYFCASSPTAGTGSTDTQYFGPGTRLTVL.

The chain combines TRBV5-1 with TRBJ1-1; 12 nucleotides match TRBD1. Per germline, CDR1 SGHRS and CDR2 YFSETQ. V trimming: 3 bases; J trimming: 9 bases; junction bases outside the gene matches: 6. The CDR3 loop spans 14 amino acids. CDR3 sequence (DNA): TGCGCCAGCAGCTCTGGGACAGGGGGCGAGAAAGCTTTCTTT. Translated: CASSSGTGGEKAFF.

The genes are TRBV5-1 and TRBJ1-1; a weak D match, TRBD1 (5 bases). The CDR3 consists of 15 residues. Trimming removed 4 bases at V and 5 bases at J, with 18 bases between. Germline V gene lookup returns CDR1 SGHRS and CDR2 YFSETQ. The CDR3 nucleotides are TGCGCCAGCAGCCCGCGGACGGGGGGTGGAACTGAAGCTTTCTTT. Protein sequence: CASSPRTGGGTEAFF.

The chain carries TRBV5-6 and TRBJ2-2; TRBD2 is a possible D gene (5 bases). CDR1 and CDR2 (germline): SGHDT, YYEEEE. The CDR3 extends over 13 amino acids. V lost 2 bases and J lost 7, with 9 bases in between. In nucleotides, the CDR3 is TGTGCCAGCAGCTTCGAGGAGGTCGGGGAGCTGTTTTTT. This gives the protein CASSFEEVGELFF.

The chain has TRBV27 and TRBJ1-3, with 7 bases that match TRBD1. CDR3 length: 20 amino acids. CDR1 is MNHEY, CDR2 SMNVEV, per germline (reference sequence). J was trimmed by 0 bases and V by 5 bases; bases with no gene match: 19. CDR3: CASSPSPLNRGRHSGNTIYF. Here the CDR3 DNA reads TGTGCCAGCAGTCCCTCACCGCTTAACAGGGGTCGGCACTCTGGAAACACCATATATTTT.

The CDR3 DNA sequence: TGTGCCACCGGCAACGGAGCCTACGAGCAGTACTTC. Residues: CATGNGAYEQYF. This chain links TRBV28 with TRBJ2-7; D gene unclear. Germline V gene lookup returns CDR1 MDHEN and CDR2 SYDVKM. Trimming took off 10 bases at V and 2 bases at J, with 12 bases between the two ends. The CDR3 length is 12 residues.

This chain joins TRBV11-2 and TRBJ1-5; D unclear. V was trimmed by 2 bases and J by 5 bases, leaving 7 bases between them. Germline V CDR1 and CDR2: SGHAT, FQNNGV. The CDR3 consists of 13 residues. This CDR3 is CASSLHTDQPQHF. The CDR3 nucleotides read TGTGCCAGCAGCTTACACACCGATCAGCCCCAGCATTTT.

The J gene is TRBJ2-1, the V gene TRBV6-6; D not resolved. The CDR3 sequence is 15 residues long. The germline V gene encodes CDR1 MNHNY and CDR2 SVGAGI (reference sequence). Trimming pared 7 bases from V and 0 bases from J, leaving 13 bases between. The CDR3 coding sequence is TGTGCCAGCAAGATCCGAGAGTCCTCCTACAATGAGCAGTTCTTC. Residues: CASKIRESSYNEQFF.

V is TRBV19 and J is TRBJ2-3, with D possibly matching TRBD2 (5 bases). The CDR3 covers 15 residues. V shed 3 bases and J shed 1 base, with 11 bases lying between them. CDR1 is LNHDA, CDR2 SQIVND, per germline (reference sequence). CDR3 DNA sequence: TGTGCCAGTAGTATTAACGGAGCGGGCACAGATACGCAGTATTTT. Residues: CASSINGAGTDTQYF.

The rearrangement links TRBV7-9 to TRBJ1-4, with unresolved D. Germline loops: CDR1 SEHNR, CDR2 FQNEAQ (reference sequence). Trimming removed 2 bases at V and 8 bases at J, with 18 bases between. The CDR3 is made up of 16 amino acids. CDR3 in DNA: TGTGCCAGCAGCTTACGGCGGCCTGGAGGGAAGGAAAAACTGTTTTTT. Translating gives CASSLRRPGGKEKLFF.

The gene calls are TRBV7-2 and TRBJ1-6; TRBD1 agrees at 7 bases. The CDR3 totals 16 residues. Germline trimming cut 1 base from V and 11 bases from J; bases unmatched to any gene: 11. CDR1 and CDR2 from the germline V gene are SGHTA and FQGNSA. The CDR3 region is CASSLGDDRDGAPLHF. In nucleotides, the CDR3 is TGTGCCAGCAGCTTAGGAGACGACAGGGATGGTGCACCCCTCCACTTT.

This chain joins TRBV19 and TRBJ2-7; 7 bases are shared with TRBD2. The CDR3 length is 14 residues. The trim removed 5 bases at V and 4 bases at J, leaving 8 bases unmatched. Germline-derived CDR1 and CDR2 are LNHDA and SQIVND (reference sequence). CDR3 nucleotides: TGTGCCAGTAGTCCCCGGGACTATCGGTACGAGCAGTACTTC. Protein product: CASSPRDYRYEQYF.

CDR3 bases: TGTGCCAGCAGTTCGAGGGAGGGGGAGAATGAGCAGTTCTTC. Translated, it gives CASSSREGENEQFF. V gene TRBV28 combines with J gene TRBJ2-1, with D maybe TRBD2 (7 bases). In germline, CDR1 is MDHEN, CDR2 SYDVKM. CDR3 length: 14 amino acids. Between the trimmed V and J ends, which lost 4 bases and 7 bases, there was a span of 14 bases.

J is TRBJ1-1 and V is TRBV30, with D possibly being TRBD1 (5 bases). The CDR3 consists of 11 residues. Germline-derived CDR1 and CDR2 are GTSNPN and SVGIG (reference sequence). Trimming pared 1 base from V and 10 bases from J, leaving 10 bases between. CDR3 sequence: CAWSGSGRAFF. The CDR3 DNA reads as TGTGCCTGGAGTGGCTCAGGGCGAGCTTTCTTT.

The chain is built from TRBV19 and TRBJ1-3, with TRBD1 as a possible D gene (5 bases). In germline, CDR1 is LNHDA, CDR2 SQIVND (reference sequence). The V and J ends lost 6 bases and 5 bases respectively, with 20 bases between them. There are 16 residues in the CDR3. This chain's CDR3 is CASSREGRGSRNTIYF. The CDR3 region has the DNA TGTGCCAGTAGCAGGGAGGGACGGGGTTCGAGAAACACCATATATTTT.

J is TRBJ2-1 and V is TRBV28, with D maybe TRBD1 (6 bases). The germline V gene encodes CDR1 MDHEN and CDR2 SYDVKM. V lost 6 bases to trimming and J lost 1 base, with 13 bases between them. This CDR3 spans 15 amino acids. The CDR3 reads CASRLYRASYNEQFF. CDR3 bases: TGTGCCAGCAGGCTCTACAGGGCTTCCTACAATGAGCAGTTCTTC.

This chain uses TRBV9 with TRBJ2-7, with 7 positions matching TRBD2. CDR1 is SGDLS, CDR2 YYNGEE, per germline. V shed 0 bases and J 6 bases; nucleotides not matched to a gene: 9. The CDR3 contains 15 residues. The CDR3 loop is CASSVDGVGGSEQYF. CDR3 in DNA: TGTGCCAGCAGCGTAGATGGGGTGGGAGGGAGCGAGCAGTACTTC.

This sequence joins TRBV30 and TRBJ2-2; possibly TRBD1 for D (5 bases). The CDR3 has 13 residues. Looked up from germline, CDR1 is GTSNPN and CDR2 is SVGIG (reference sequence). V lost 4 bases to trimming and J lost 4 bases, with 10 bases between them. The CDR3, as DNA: TGTGCCTGGATCTCGACAGCCACCGGGGAGCTGTTTTTT. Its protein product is CAWISTATGELFF.

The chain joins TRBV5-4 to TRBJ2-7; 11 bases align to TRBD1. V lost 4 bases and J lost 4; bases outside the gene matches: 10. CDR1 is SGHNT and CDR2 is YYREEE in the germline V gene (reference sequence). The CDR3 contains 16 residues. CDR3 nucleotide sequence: TGTGCCAGCAGCCCGGGACAGGGGGTTCGAGTGTACGAGCAGTACTTC. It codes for CASSPGQGVRVYEQYF.

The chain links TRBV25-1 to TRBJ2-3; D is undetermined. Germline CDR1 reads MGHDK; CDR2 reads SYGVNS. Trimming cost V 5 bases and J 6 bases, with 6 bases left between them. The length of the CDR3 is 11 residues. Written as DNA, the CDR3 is TGTGCCAGCAGTTCTCGGGATACGCAGTATTTT. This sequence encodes CASSSRDTQYF.